These 11 T cell receptor beta chains share one sample of origin, sequenced in a study of beta chain features in type 1 diabetes. Study-wide results and caveats: A moderate, significant TCRB CDR3 shortening appeared in type 1 diabetes across four CD4+ subsets.

These receptors have no known antigen. Sequencing targeted expressed TCRB transcripts, as all isolated RNA had been reverse transcribed. Some clones are missing from TCRdb's copy, which holds only in-frame ones; the method was immunoSEQ multiplex PCR. This table has around 310,000 clones, approximately 13% appearing once. Sequenced input: naive CD4+ T cells from blood. The source is a woman aged 18-29 years with type 1 diabetes.

The chain uses TRBV10-3 and TRBJ2-3, with TRBD1 matching over 8 bases. Trimming removed 7 bases from V and 1 base from J; junction bases left unmatched: 1. CDR1 and CDR2 (germline): ENHRY, SYGVKD. The CDR3 runs 13 residues. The CDR3, as DNA: TGTGCCATCAAACAGGGGGGCACAGATACGCAGTATTTT. It specifies CAIKQGGTDTQYF.

The chain joins TRBV11-2 to TRBJ1-2; the match to TRBD1 covers 7 bases. Germline CDR1 is SGHAT and CDR2 is FQNNGV. The CDR3 sequence is 14 residues long. V lost 4 bases and J lost 7; bases outside the gene matches: 9. This CDR3 reads CASSSTGISAGYTF. The CDR3 DNA sequence: TGTGCCAGCAGCTCGACAGGGATTTCGGCTGGCTACACCTTC.

This sequence joins TRBV18 and TRBJ2-1, with 8 bases identical to TRBD1. J was trimmed by 7 bases and V by 3 bases; bases with no gene match: 5. The CDR3 loop spans 14 amino acids. Per germline, CDR1 KGHSH and CDR2 LQKENI. The CDR3 DNA reads as TGTGCCAGCTCACCGGGACAGGCGGGGAATGAGCAGTTCTTC. It is translated as CASSPGQAGNEQFF.

This clone occurred a few times. The chain links TRBV30 to TRBJ2-7; TRBD2 might be the D (6 bases). This CDR3 is built from 15 residues. Germline lookup yields CDR1 GTSNPN and CDR2 SVGIG (reference sequence). V lost 0 bases and J lost 3, with 15 bases in between. The CDR3, as DNA: TGTGCCTGGAGTGTACGGGGGAGTAGTAGCTACGAGCAGTACTTC. It yields the protein CAWSVRGSSSYEQYF.

The table lists this clone with a few counts. The rearrangement uses TRBV18 and TRBJ2-7; 8 positions match TRBD2. Losses at the gene ends were 3 bases for V and 1 base for J; bases not matched to a gene: 2. Germline CDR1 and CDR2: KGHSH and LQKENI. The CDR3 covers 14 residues. CDR3: CASSPREGSYEQYV. The CDR3 region has the DNA TGTGCCAGCTCACCTCGGGAGGGGTCCTACGAGCAGTACGTC.

V and J are TRBV9 and TRBJ2-7; D might be TRBD1 (5 bases). CDR1 and CDR2 from the germline V gene are SGDLS and YYNGEE. CDR3 size: 14 residues. Trimming shortened V by 0 bases and J by 3 bases, and 10 bases separated the two germline ends. CDR3 protein: CASSVGTGDYEQYF. CDR3 nucleotides: TGTGCCAGCAGCGTAGGAACAGGAGACTACGAGCAGTACTTC.

V gene TRBV30 combines with J gene TRBJ2-1, with no clear D. With 1 base removed from V and 8 bases from J, the gap between germline ends came to 12 bases. The germline CDR1 and CDR2 sequences are GTSNPN and SVGIG (reference sequence). This CDR3 is built from 13 residues. The CDR3 DNA follows: TGTGCCTGGAGTGCCCTATTTCGGGATGAGCAGTTCTTC. Translated, it gives CAWSALFRDEQFF.

The chain uses TRBV7-9 and TRBJ2-1, with D perhaps matching TRBD2 (7 bases). This CDR3 comprises 10 residues. CDR1 SEHNR and CDR2 FQNEAQ come from the germline V gene (reference sequence). This chain's CDR3 is CGGGVREQFF. The CDR3 DNA sequence: TGTGGGGGGGGCGTGAGGGAGCAGTTCTTC.

This clone was picked up a small number of times. The chain couples TRBV9 to TRBJ2-2; no clear D. V dropped 4 bases and J dropped 0 bases, with 7 bases sitting between them. CDR1 is SGDLS and CDR2 is YYNGEE in the germline V gene. The CDR3 has 14 residues. Here the CDR3 DNA reads TGTGCCAGCAGCCCCCTGTCGAACACCGGGGAGCTGTTTTTT. It translates to CASSPLSNTGELFF.

This clone was seen a few times. The chain has TRBV29-1 and TRBJ1-5; 7 nucleotides match TRBD1. This CDR3 region has 13 residues. V lost 5 bases, J lost 4 bases, and 5 bases stayed unmatched. Germline lookup yields CDR1 SQVTM and CDR2 ANQGSEA. The CDR3 is CSVSGTANQPQHF. The CDR3 coding sequence is TGCAGCGTTTCCGGGACAGCGAATCAGCCCCAGCATTTT.

This clone was seen a handful of times. V is TRBV5-1 and J is TRBJ2-1, with 13 bases that match TRBD2. With 4 bases clipped from V and 7 bases from J, the junction kept 11 bases outside the gene matches. Per germline, CDR1 SGHRS and CDR2 YFSETQ. This CDR3 spans 17 amino acids. The CDR3 spells CASSRGTSGTLGNEQFF. CDR3 nucleotide sequence: TGCGCCAGCAGCCGGGGGACTAGCGGGACCCTCGGGAATGAGCAGTTCTTC.